This T cell receptor (beta chain) stems from a study of Graves' ophthalmopathy and Graves' hyperthyroidism. Investigators amplified TCR beta CDR3 regions from RNA transcripts. First-round RT-PCR relied on HTBI primers, and a second-round multiplex PCR came next. MiXCR, run by TCRdb on the multiplex PCR reads, gives a single entry per CDR3 protein. This sample carries about 700,000 distinct CDR3 sequences, over 40% of them seen once, and the ten largest clones take over 2.5%. The CDR3 has 11 residues. Trimming removed 2 bases from V and 3 bases from J, with 1 base in between. The germline V gene encodes CDR1 MNHEY and CDR2 SVGAGI.

Sequenced material: peripheral blood. V usage is TRBV6-5 and J usage is TRBJ2-5; D gene unclear. This sequence was found in an adult man with Graves' ophthalmopathy. The CDR3 reads CASSYKETQYF. DNA for the CDR3: TGTGCCAGCAGTTACAAAGAGACCCAGTACTTC.